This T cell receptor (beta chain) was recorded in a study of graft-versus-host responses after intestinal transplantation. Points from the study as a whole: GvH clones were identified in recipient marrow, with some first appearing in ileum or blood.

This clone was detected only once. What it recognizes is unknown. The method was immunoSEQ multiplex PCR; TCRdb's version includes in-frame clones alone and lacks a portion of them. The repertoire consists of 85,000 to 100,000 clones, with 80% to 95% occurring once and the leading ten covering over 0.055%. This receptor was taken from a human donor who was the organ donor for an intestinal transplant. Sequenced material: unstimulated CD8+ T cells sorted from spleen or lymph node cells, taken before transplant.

CDR3 loop: CASSLEASLYNEQFF. The CDR3 DNA reads as TGTGCCAGCAGTTTAGAGGCTAGCCTATACAATGAGCAGTTCTTC. The chain is built from TRBV27 and TRBJ2-1; tentative D call: TRBD2 (5 bases). The germline gives CDR1 MNHEY, CDR2 SMNVEV (reference sequence). The germline V and J ends were trimmed by 2 bases and 4 bases, with 12 bases remaining between them. The CDR3 is 15 residues long.